The present TCR beta chain was sequenced within a study of CD8+CD57+ T cells in acquired aplastic anemia. Findings and limits, study-wide: In common between the patients and the controls were nearly 30 CD8+ CDR3 sequences.

Both TCR beta VDJ combination and CDR3 sequence profiling were carried out. Genomic DNA was the template for this profiling. TCRdb used MiXCR to reprocess the reads, holding one entry per CDR3 protein. The sample has 65,000 or so distinct CDR3 sequences, 55% seen once. The CDR3 is made up of 14 amino acids. V lost 0 bases to trimming and J lost 9 bases; unmatched junction nucleotides: 6. Germline assignment: CDR1 SGHVS and CDR2 FNYEAQ. This clonotype ranks as medium-sized (0.01 to 0.1%). Antigen: not known. V gene TRBV7-6 combines with J gene TRBJ2-7; 9 bases map to TRBD2. Sequencing was performed on sorted CD4+, CD8+, or CD8+CD57+ T cells (not recorded which) from PBMCs. This clonotype was obtained from a human donor in good health, serving as a control. CDR3 sequence reads: CASSLAMASGAQYF. As DNA, the CDR3 is TGTGCCAGCAGCTTAGCGATGGCTAGCGGGGCGCAGTACTTC.